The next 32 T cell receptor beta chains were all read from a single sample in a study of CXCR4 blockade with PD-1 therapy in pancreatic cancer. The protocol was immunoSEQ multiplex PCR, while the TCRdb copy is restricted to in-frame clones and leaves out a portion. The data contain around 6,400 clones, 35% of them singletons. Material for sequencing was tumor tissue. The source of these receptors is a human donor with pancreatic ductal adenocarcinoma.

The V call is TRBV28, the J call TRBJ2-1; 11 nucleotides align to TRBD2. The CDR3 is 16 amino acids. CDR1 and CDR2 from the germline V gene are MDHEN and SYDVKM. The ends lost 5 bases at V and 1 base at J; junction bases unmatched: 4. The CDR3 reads CASSPLAGGSYNEQFF. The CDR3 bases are TGTGCCAGCAGTCCCTTAGCGGGAGGGTCCTACAATGAGCAGTTCTTC.

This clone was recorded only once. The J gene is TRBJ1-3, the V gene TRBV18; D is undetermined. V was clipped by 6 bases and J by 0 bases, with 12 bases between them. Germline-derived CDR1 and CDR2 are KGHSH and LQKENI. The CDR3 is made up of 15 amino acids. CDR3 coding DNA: TGTGCCAGCTCCGGGCAGGAGAGCTCTGGAAACACCATATATTTT. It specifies CASSGQESSGNTIYF. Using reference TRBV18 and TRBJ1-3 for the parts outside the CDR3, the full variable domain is NAGVMQNPRHLVRRRGQEARLRCSPMKGHSHVYWYRQLPEEGLKFMVYLQKENIIDESGMPKERFSAEFPKEGPSILRIQQVVRGDSAAYFCASSGQESSGNTIYFGEGSWLTVV.

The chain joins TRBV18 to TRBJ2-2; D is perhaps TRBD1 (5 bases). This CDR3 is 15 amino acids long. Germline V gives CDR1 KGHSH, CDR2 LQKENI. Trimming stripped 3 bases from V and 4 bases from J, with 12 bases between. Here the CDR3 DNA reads TGTGCCAGCTCACCCGCGGCTAGGGGCACCGGGGAGCTGTTTTTT. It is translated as CASSPAARGTGELFF.

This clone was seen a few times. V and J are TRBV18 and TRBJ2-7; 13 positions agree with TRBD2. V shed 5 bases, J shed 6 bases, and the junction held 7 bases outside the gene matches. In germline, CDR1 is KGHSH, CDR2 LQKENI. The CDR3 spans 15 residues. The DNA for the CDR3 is TGTGCCAGCTCAGCAGGACTAGCGGGAGTTTCCGAGCAGTACTTC. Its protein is CASSAGLAGVSEQYF.

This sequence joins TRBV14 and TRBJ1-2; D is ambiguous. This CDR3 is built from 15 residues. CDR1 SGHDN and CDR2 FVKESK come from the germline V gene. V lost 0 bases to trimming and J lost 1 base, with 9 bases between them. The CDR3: CASSQDTFLNYGYTF. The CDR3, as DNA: TGTGCCAGCAGCCAAGATACTTTCCTTAACTATGGCTACACCTTC.

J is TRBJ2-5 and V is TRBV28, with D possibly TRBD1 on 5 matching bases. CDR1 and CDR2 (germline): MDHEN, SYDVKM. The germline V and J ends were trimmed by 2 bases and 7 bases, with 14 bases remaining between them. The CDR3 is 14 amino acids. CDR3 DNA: TGTGCCAGCAGTTTACTCGCTGCGCAGGGGACCCAGTACTTC. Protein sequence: CASSLLAAQGTQYF. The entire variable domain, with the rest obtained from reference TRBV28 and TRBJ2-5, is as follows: DVKVTQSSRYLVKRTGEKVFLECVQDMDHENMFWYRQDPGLGLRLIYFSYDVKMKEKGDIPEGYSVSREKKERFSLILESASTNQTSMYLCASSLLAAQGTQYFGPGTRLLVL.

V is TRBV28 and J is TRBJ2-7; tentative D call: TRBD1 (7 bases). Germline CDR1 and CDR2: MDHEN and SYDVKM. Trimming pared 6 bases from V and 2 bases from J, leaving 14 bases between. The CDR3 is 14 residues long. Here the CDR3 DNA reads TGTGCCAGCAGAGGCGGGACAGCAACCTACGAGCAGTACTTC. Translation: CASRGGTATYEQYF.

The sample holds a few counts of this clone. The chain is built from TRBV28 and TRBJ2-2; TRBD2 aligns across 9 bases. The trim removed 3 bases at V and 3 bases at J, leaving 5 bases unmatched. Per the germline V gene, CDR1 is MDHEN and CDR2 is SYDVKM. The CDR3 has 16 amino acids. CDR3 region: CASSFSLAGYTGELFF. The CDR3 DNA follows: TGTGCCAGCAGTTTTAGTCTAGCGGGATACACCGGGGAGCTGTTTTTT.

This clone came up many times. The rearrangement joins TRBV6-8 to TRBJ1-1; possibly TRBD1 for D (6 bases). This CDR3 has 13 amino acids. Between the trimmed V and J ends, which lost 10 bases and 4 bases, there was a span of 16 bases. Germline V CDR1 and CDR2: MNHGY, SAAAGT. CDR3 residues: CATTLARGTEAFF. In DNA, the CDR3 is TGTGCCACCACCCTGGCCAGGGGCACTGAAGCTTTCTTT.

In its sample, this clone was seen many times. CDR3 region: CASSFGGGLKETQYF. CDR3 DNA sequence: TGTGCCAGCAGCTTTGGGGGAGGACTTAAAGAGACCCAGTACTTC. The rearrangement joins TRBV11-3 to TRBJ2-5; D might be TRBD2 (6 bases). The CDR3 has 15 residues. V lost 3 bases and J 3 bases, leaving 14 bases between the germline ends. Germline V CDR1 and CDR2: SGHNT, YENEEA.

CDR3 sequence (DNA): TGTGCCAGTAGTTACACTCTAGGGACAGCCCATGGCTACACCTTC. Its translation is CASSYTLGTAHGYTF. The chain combines TRBV19 with TRBJ1-2; 7 bases are a match to TRBD1. V was clipped by 5 bases and J by 6 bases; unmatched bases: 12. CDR1 is LNHDA and CDR2 is SQIVND in the germline V gene (reference sequence). This CDR3 spans 15 amino acids.

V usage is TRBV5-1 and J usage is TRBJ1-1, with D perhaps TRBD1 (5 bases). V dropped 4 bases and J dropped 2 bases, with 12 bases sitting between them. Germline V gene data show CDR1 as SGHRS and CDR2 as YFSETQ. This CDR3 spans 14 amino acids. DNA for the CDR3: TGCGCCAGCAGCGAGCAGGGAGGAAACACTGAAGCTTTCTTT. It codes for CASSEQGGNTEAFF.

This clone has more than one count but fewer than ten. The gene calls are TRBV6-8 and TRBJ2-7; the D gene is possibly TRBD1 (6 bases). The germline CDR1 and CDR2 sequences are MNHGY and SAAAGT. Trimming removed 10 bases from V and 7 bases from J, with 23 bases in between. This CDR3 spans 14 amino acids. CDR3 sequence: CAITPGPGAGEQYF. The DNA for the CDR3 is TGTGCCATCACCCCGGGGCCAGGGGCAGGGGAGCAGTACTTC.

CDR3 in amino acids: CASSLLRQGGEKLFF. The CDR3 DNA is TGTGCCAGCAGTTTACTAAGACAGGGGGGTGAAAAACTGTTTTTT. The genes are TRBV28 and TRBJ1-4, with 9 nucleotides matching TRBD1. The germline V gene encodes CDR1 MDHEN and CDR2 SYDVKM. The CDR3 has 15 amino acids. With 2 bases clipped from V and 7 bases from J, the junction kept 5 bases outside the gene matches.

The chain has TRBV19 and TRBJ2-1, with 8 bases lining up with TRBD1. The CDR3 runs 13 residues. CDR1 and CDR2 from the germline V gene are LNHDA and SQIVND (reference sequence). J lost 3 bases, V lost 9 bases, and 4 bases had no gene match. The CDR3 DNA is TGTGCCAGCGGACAGGGTGACTACAATGAGCAGTTCTTC. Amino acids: CASGQGDYNEQFF.

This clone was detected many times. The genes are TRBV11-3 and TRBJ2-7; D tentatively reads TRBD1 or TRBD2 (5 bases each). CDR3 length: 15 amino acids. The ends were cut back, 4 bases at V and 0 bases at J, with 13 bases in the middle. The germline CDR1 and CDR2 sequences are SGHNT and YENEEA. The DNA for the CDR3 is TGTGCCAGCAGCTCAACCGGGACCCGCTCCTACGAGCAGTACTTC. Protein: CASSSTGTRSYEQYF.

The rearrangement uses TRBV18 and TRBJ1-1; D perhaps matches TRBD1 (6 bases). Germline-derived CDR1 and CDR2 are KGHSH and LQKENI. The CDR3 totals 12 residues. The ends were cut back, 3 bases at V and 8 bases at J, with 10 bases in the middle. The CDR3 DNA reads TGTGCCAGCTCACCCCAGGGGTTCGAAGCTTTCTTT. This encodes CASSPQGFEAFF. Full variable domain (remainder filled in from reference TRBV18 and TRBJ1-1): NAGVMQNPRHLVRRRGQEARLRCSPMKGHSHVYWYRQLPEEGLKFMVYLQKENIIDESGMPKERFSAEFPKEGPSILRIQQVVRGDSAAYFCASSPQGFEAFFGQGTRLTVV.

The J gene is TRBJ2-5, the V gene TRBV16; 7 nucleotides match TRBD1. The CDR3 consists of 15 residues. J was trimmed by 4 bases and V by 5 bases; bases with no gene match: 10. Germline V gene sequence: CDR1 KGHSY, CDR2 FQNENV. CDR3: CASSLSGTATETQYF. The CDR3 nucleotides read TGTGCCAGCAGCTTATCTGGGACAGCTACAGAGACCCAGTACTTC.

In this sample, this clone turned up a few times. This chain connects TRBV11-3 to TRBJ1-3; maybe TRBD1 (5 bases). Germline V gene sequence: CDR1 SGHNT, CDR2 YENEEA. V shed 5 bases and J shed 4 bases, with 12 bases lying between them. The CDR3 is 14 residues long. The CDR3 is CASSQAGKGNTIYF. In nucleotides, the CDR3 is TGTGCCAGCAGCCAAGCAGGGAAGGGAAACACCATATATTTT.

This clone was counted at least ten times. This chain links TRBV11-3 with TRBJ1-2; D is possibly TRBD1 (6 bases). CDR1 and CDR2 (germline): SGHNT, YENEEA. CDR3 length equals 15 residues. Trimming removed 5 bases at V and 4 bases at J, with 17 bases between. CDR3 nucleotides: TGTGCCAGCAGCCCCCGAGGACAGCGCATCTATGGCTACACCTTC. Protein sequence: CASSPRGQRIYGYTF.

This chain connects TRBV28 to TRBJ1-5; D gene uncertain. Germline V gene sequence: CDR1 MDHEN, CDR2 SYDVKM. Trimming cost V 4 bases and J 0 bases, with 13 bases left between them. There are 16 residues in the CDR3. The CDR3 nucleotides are TGTGCCAGCAGTTCCCCTCCGACATATAGCAATCAGCCCCAGCATTTT. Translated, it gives CASSSPPTYSNQPQHF.

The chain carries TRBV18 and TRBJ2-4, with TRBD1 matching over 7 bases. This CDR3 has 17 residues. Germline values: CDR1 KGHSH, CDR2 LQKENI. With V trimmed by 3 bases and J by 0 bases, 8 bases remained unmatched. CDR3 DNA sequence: TGTGCCAGCTCACCTTATCCCGGGACAGTAGCCAAAAACATTCAGTACTTC. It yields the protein CASSPYPGTVAKNIQYF.

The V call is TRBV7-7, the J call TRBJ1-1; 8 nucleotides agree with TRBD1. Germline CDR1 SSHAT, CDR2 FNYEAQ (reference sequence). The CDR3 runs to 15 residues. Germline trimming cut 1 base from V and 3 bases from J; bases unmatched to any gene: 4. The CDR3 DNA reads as TGTGCCAGCAGCTTAGGGTGGGACAGGTACACTGAAGCTTTCTTT. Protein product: CASSLGWDRYTEAFF.

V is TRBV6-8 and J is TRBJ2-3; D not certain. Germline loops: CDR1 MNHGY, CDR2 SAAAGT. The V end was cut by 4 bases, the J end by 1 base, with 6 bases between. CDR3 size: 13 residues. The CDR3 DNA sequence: TGTGCCAGCAGTTTGGTGGGCACAGATACGCAGTATTTT. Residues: CASSLVGTDTQYF.

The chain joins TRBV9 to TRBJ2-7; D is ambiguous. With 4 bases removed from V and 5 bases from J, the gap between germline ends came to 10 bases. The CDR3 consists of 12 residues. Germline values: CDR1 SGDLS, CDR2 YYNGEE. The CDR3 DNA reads TGTGCCAGCAGCCCCGCAGACGACGAGCAGTACTTC. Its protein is CASSPADDEQYF.

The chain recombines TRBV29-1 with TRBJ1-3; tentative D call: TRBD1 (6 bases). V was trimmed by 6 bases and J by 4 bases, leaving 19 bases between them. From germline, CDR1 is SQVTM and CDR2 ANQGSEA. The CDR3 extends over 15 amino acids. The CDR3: CSVLELQGGGNTIYF. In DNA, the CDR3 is TGCAGCGTCTTGGAATTACAGGGAGGCGGAAACACCATATATTTT.

CDR3 sequence reads: CASSQRSGSRETQYF. The CDR3 DNA follows: TGTGCCAGCAGCCAACGGAGCGGGAGTAGAGAGACCCAGTACTTC. This chain connects TRBV16 to TRBJ2-5; 8 bases are a match to TRBD2. Germline V CDR1 and CDR2: KGHSY, FQNENV. The CDR3 contains 15 residues. Trimming removed 2 bases from V and 4 bases from J; junction bases left unmatched: 6.

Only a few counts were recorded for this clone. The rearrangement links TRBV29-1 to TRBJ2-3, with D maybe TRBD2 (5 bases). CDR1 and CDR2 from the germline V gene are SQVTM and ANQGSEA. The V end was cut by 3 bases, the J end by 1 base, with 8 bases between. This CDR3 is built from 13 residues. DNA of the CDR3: TGCAGCGTTGACGAGGGAGGCACAGATACGCAGTATTTT. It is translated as CSVDEGGTDTQYF.

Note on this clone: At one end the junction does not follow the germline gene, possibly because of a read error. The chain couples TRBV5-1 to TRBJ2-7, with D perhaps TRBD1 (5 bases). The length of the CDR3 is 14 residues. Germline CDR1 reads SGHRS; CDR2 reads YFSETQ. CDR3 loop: CASSLAGERRGQYF. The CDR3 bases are TGCGCCAGCAGTTTGGCAGGCGAACGAAGGGGGCAGTACTTC.

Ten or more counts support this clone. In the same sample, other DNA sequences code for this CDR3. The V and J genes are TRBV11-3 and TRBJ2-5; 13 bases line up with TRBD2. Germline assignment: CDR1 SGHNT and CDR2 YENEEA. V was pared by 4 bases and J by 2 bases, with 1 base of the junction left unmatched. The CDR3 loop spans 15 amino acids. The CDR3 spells CASSSGLAGQETQYF. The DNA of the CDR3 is TGTGCCAGCAGCTCGGGACTAGCGGGACAAGAGACCCAGTACTTC.

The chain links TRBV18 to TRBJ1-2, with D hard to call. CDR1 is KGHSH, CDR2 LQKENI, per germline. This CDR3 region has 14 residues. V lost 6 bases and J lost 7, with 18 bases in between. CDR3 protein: CASSPDDFTGGYTF. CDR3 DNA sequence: TGTGCCAGCTCGCCGGATGATTTCACTGGTGGCTACACCTTC.

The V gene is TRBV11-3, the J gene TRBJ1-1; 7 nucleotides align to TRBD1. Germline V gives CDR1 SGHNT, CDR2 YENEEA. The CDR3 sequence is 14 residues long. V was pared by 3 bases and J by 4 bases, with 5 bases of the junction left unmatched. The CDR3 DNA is TGTGCCAGCAGCTTGGAGGGGGCGGCCACTGAAGCTTTCTTT. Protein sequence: CASSLEGAATEAFF.